Here is one T cell receptor beta chain with its context. Its antigen is currently unknown. The V and J ends lost 3 bases and 1 base respectively, with 6 bases between them. From germline, CDR1 is SGHAT and CDR2 FQNNGV. The CDR3 covers 13 residues. These data originate in a study of cytomegalovirus exposure and HLA in healthy donors. Study information: The study's early data release held some 85 million unique TCRs from HLA-typed donors. Study-level findings and limits: Later analysis identified a missense DCLRE1C variant that was linked to TCR beta V- and J-gene trimming. Later work associated roughly 15,000 TCR beta sequences with HLA alleles at 0.05 false discovery rate.

In the PCR, 60 Vbeta and 13 Jbeta primers were used. Sequenced by immunoSEQ multiplex PCR; TCRdb stores in-frame clones only, minus some. This repertoire shows some 120,000 clones, roughly four fifths found once; its top ten account for around 1.8%. Material: PBMCs. V gene TRBV11-2 combines with J gene TRBJ1-1; possible D gene TRBD1, 5 bases. The clonotype originates from a man aged 45-65 years in good health and CMV-seronegative. The CDR3 nucleotides read TGTGCCAGCAGCTTTCAGGGGAACACTGAAGCTTTCTTT. It is translated as CASSFQGNTEAFF.